This TCR beta chain was recorded in a study of T-cell reconstitution after alpha-beta-depleted transplantation in children. This clonotype occurred many times. Library preparation (for TCRbeta) was performed with unique molecular identifiers. Each CDR3 protein gets one entry after TCRdb re-called the PCR reads with MiXCR. Of 75,000 to 100,000 distinct CDR3 sequences in the sample, more than 7% are singletons; the top ten hold under 8%. The receptor's source is a human donor who donated a stem cell graft to a child with congenital amegakaryocytic thrombocytopenia. Here the sequenced sample was PBMCs from the stem cell graft donor, taken from the stem cell graft.

The CDR3 loop reads CASSARLAGVNEQFF. The CDR3 DNA reads TGTGCCAGCAGTGCGCGACTAGCGGGAGTCAATGAGCAGTTCTTC. V and J are TRBV25-1 and TRBJ2-1; 12 nucleotides line up with TRBD2. Germline lookup yields CDR1 MGHDK and CDR2 SYGVNS. Trimming at V came to 4 bases and at J to 6 bases, leaving 4 bases not matched to a gene. The CDR3 covers 15 residues.